Below, 8 T cell receptor beta chains from the same sample are listed, as sequenced in a study of OX40 agonist ivuxolimab in advanced cancers. The method behind the library was the immunoSEQ multiplex PCR assay. Drawn from immuneACCESS, this table holds only the in-frame rearrangements with V and J called that TCRdb kept. Clones are partly lost; checked studies trace under half to an unresolved V gene and leave the rest unexplained. Counted in this sample were 95,000 to 150,000 clones; 90% to 95% of them appeared once. Jointly, the top ten make up 0.15% to 0.17% of the sample. The input for sequencing was CD4+ or CD8+ T cells sorted from blood, taken in a trial of the OX40 agonist ivuxolimab. All receptors derive from an adult with an advanced solid tumor such as melanoma, head and neck, liver or kidney cancer.

The table lists this clone with a few counts. The chain is built from TRBV23-1 and TRBJ1-1; D is uncertain. TRBV23-1 has ORF status, its function being uncertain. The CDR3 consists of 12 residues. The germline V and J ends were trimmed by 0 bases and 11 bases, with 10 bases remaining between them. This CDR3 is CASSQSARGAFF. CDR3 coding DNA: TGCGCCAGCAGTCAATCGGCTCGAGGGGCTTTCTTT.

The rearrangement links TRBV9 to TRBJ1-3; D possibly corresponds to TRBD1 (6 bases). The germline CDR1 and CDR2 sequences are SGDLS and YYNGEE. The ends were cut back, 4 bases at V and 0 bases at J, with 8 bases in the middle. CDR3 length: 14 amino acids. CDR3 sequence: CASSQDSSGNTIYF. DNA for the CDR3: TGTGCCAGCAGCCAGGACAGCTCTGGAAACACCATATATTTT.

This chain joins TRBV6-5 and TRBJ2-5; D is ambiguous. V lost 7 bases, J lost 4 bases, and 7 bases lay in between. Germline loops: CDR1 MNHEY, CDR2 SVGAGI. This CDR3 comprises 11 residues. The chain's CDR3 is CASTGLETQYF. The CDR3 DNA sequence: TGTGCCAGCACCGGCTTAGAGACCCAGTACTTC.

The V gene is TRBV5-4, the J gene TRBJ1-2, with D unclear. Trimming took 1 base from V and 8 from J, leaving 15 bases between them. This CDR3 comprises 14 residues. The germline V gene has CDR1 SGHNT and CDR2 YYREEE (reference sequence). CDR3: CASSLRTLYQGYTF. CDR3 sequence (DNA): TGTGCCAGCAGCTTGAGGACCCTCTACCAAGGCTACACCTTC. Using reference TRBV5-4 and TRBJ1-2 for the parts outside the CDR3, the full variable domain is ETGVTQSPTHLIKTRGQQVTLRCSSQSGHNTVSWYQQALGQGPQFIFQYYREEENGRGNFPPRFSGLQFPNYSSELNVNALELDDSALYLCASSLRTLYQGYTFGSGTRLTVV.

V usage is TRBV5-1 and J usage is TRBJ2-3, with a tentative D call TRBD1 (5 bases). The CDR3 spans 16 residues. Germline-derived CDR1 and CDR2 are SGHRS and YFSETQ. V lost 0 bases, J lost 5 bases, and 16 bases lay in between. The CDR3: CASSLGGYSTRDTQYF. In nucleotides, the CDR3 is TGCGCCAGCAGCTTGGGGGGCTACTCGACTCGAGATACGCAGTATTTT.

The rearrangement uses TRBV11-1 and TRBJ1-3; 9 bases are shared with TRBD1. CDR3 length equals 16 residues. V shed 6 bases, J shed 4 bases, and the junction held 10 bases outside the gene matches. Germline V gene lookup returns CDR1 SGHAT and CDR2 FQDESV (reference sequence). The CDR3: CASRSPGQGPGNTIYF. CDR3 bases: TGTGCCAGCAGATCACCGGGACAGGGACCAGGAAACACCATATATTTT.

V and J are TRBV5-1 and TRBJ2-7; the D is unclear. Trimming took off 4 bases at V and 3 bases at J, with 20 bases between the two ends. There are 16 residues in the CDR3. In germline, CDR1 is SGHRS, CDR2 YFSETQ. The CDR3 DNA is TGCGCCAGCAGCCCCGGAGAGATAGGGTCAAGCTACGAGCAGTACTTC. Translation: CASSPGEIGSSYEQYF.

This clone was detected once. V usage is TRBV6-5 and J usage is TRBJ1-3, with D maybe TRBD1 (5 bases). CDR3 length equals 15 residues. The V end was cut by 6 bases, the J end by 0 bases, with 12 bases between. Germline CDR1 and CDR2: MNHEY and SVGAGI. In nucleotides, the CDR3 is TGTGCCAGCAGCCGCGACAGTACCTCTGGAAACACCATATATTTT. Residues: CASSRDSTSGNTIYF.